This is a list of T cell receptor beta chains from one sample in a study of blood T cell repertoires in COVID-19. Some clones are missing from TCRdb's copy, which holds only in-frame ones; the method was immunoSEQ multiplex PCR. This sample yields about 130,000 clones, of which almost 85% are seen a single time; around an eighth belongs to the top ten. Specimen: peripheral blood. These receptors were collected from a woman in her twenties or thirties who had recovered from COVID-19. CDR3s leave out the opening cysteine and the closing phenylalanine or tryptophan. A clone size is listed for some rows: how often the clone was seen (once, few, many), or a class if it is expanded.

j_call | cdr3_length | v_call | clone_size | cdr3_aa
TRBJ1-6 | 13 | TRBV2 | - | ASRLDRSHNSPLH
TRBJ2-2 | 10 | TRBV6-6 | - | ASTREGGELF
TRBJ1-1 | 10 | TRBV20-1 | - | SASGGDTEAF
TRBJ2-1 | 11 | TRBV12-3/TRBV12-4 | few | ATNRDFFDEQF
TRBJ2-5 | 11 | TRBV11-2 | - | ASSETGAETQY
TRBJ2-7 | 12 | TRBV21-1 | once | ARSMTSGPYEQY
TRBJ1-6 | 14 | TRBV27 | - | ASRTRGGSYNSPLH
TRBJ2-2 | 11 | TRBV27 | few | ASSLPGNGELF
TRBJ2-7 | 13 | TRBV5-6 | - | ASSLRTGWAREQY
TRBJ2-7 | 11 | TRBV12-3/TRBV12-4 | - | ASSPQGAGEQY
TRBJ2-1 | 13 | TRBV7-2 | once | ASSLGGTSGNEQF
TRBJ2-7 | 12 | TRBV2 | - | ASSTGLAGSEQY
TRBJ2-7 | 12 | TRBV6-5 | - | ASSSRDTTYEQY
TRBJ2-2 | 15 | TRBV9 | - | ASSVAYERGNTGELF
TRBJ1-4 | 14 | TRBV7-9 | - | ASRPREDLRGEKLF
TRBJ1-4 | 11 | TRBV18 | - | ASHYESSEKLF
TRBJ2-7 | 15 | TRBV7-6 | - | ASSQGYRGASSYEQY
TRBJ2-1 | 12 | TRBV7-8 | - | ASSWTGKDNEQF
TRBJ1-2 | 14 | TRBV3-1/TRBV3-2 | few | ASSQLRGLIDYGYT
TRBJ1-2 | 11 | TRBV27 | - | ASSFGLGRGYT
TRBJ2-3 | 14 | TRBV11-1 | few | ASSLGLAGTTDTQY
TRBJ2-7 | 10 | TRBV5-1 | - | ASSYPGGEQY
TRBJ1-3 | 13 | TRBV25-1 | - | ASSGRGSSGNTIY
TRBJ2-7 | 13 | TRBV18 | - | ASSLTGGAGSEQY
TRBJ1-1 | 13 | TRBV14 | once | ASSQESGLRTEAF
TRBJ1-5 | 12 | TRBV4-1 | - | ASSYDRGDQPQH
TRBJ1-1 | 11 | TRBV12-3/TRBV12-4 | - | ASSLFSNTEAF
TRBJ2-2 | 14 | TRBV7-9 | - | ASSNGDREVTGELF
TRBJ2-5 | 12 | TRBV18 | - | ASSPSTQGETQY
TRBJ1-2 | 12 | TRBV19 | - | ASSSSTGFYGYT
TRBJ2-7 | 14 | TRBV5-6 | - | ASRPRSGTGVYEQY
TRBJ2-1 | 14 | TRBV5-6 | - | ASSFLTSGGANEQF
TRBJ2-1 | 12 | TRBV5-1 | - | ASSSGTGVNEQF
TRBJ1-1 | 12 | TRBV27 | - | ASSLSFRSTEAF
TRBJ2-7 | 12 | TRBV7-9 | - | ASSLGQGNYEQY
TRBJ2-1 | 13 | TRBV5-8 | - | ASSLGRSSYNEQF
TRBJ1-2 | 13 | TRBV2 | - | ASSERGQRIYGYT
TRBJ2-7 | 14 | TRBV10-2 | - | ASSEPIARTGGEQY
TRBJ2-1 | 16 | TRBV5-1 | - | ASSSPGLAGQRYNEQF
TRBJ1-2 | 10 | TRBV5-6 | - | ASSTELYGYT
TRBJ1-3 | 14 | TRBV10-2 | once | ASSEYPGRTGNTIY
TRBJ1-1 | 14 | TRBV5-5 | - | ASSLAGTGLNTEAF
TRBJ2-4 | 14 | TRBV2 | - | ASRDITGIAKNIQY
TRBJ2-1 | 12 | TRBV19 | - | ASSSGGSINEQF
TRBJ2-7 | 13 | TRBV7-8 | - | ASSPGTGGFYEQY
TRBJ1-4 | 12 | TRBV9 | - | ASSPRGGNEKLF
TRBJ2-1 | 12 | TRBV7-8 | - | ASSLSPTYNEQF
TRBJ2-7 | 13 | TRBV9 | once | ASSVDLGDSYEQY
TRBJ2-6 | 14 | TRBV2 | - | ASVGGAYSGANVLT
TRBJ1-4 | 12 | TRBV6-5 | - | ASSSGGFREKLF
TRBJ1-5 | 10 | TRBV3-1/TRBV3-2 | - | ASSQSNQPQH
TRBJ2-2 | 11 | TRBV29-1 | - | SSTGDGTGELF
TRBJ2-7 | 11 | TRBV6-5 | many | ASRKREGYEQY